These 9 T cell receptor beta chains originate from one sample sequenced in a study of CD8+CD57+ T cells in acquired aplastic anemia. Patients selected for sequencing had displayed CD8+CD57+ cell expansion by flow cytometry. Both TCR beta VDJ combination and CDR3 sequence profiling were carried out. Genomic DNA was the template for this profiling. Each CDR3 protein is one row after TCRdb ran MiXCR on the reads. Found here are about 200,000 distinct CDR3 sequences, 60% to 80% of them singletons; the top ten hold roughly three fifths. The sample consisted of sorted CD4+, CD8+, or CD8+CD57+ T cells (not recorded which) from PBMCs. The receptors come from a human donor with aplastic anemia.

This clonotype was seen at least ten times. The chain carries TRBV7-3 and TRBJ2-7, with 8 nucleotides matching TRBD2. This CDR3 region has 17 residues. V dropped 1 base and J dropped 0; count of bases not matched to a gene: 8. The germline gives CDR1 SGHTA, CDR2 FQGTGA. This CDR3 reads CASSLMAGGGLSYEQYF. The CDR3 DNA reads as TGTGCCAGCAGCTTAATGGCCGGCGGGGGGCTCTCCTACGAGCAGTACTTC. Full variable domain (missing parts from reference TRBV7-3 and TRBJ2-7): GAGVSQTPSNKVTEKGKYVELRCDPISGHTALYWYRQSLGQGPEFLIYFQGTGAADDSGLPNDRFFAVRPEGSVSTLKIQRTERGDSAVYLCASSLMAGGGLSYEQYFGPGTRLTVT.

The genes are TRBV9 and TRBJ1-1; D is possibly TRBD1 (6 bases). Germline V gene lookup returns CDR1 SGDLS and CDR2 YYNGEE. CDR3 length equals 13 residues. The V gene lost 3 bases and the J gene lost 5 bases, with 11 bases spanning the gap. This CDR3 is CASSDIGGTEAFF. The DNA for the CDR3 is TGTGCCAGCAGCGATATAGGGGGAACTGAAGCTTTCTTT.

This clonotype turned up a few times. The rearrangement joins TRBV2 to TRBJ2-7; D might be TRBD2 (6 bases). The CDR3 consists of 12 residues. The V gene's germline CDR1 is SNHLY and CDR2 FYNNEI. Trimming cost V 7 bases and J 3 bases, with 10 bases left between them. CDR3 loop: CASMVSGYEQYF. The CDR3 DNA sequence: TGTGCCAGCATGGTTAGCGGCTACGAGCAGTACTTC.

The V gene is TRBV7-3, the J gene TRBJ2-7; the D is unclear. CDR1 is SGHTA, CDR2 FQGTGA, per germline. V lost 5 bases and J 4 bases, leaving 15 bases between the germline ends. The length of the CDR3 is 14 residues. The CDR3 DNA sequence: TGTGCCAGCAGCCAATTGACGGGCTCGTACGAGCAGTACTTC. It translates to CASSQLTGSYEQYF.

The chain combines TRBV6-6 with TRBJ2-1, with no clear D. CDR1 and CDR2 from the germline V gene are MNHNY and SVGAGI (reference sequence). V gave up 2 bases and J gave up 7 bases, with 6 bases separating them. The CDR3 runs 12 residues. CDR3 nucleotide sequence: TGTGCCAGCAGTTACGGGCTAAATGAGCAGTTCTTC. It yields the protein CASSYGLNEQFF.

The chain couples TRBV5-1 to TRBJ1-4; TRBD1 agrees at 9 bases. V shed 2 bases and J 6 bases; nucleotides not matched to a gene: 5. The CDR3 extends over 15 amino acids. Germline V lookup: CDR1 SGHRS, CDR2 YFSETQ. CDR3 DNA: TGCGCCAGCAGCTTAGAGGGACAGGGCGATGAAAAACTGTTTTTT. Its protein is CASSLEGQGDEKLFF.

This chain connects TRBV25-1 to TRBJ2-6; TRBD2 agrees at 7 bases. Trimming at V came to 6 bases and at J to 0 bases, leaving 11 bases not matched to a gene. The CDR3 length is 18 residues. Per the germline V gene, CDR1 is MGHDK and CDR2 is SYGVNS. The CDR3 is CASSFSWGGNSGANVLTF. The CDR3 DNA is TGTGCCAGCAGCTTCTCATGGGGGGGAAACTCTGGGGCCAACGTCCTGACTTTC.

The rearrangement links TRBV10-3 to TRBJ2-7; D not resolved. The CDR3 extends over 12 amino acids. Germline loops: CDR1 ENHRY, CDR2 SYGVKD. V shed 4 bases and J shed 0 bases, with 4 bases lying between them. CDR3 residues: CAISASSYEQYF. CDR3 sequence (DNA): TGTGCCATCAGTGCTAGCTCCTACGAGCAGTACTTC.

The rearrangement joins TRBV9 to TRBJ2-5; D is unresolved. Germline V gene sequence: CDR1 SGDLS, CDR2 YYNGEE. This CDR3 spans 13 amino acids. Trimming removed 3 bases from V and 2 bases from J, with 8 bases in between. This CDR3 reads CASSATVQETQYF. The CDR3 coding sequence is TGTGCCAGCAGCGCTACAGTTCAAGAGACCCAGTACTTC. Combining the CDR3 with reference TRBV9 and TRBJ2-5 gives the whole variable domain DSGVTQTPKHLITATGQRVTLRCSPRSGDLSVYWYQQSLDQGLQFLIQYYNGEERAKGNILERFSAQQFPDLHSELNLSSLELGDSALYFCASSATVQETQYFGPGTRLLVL.